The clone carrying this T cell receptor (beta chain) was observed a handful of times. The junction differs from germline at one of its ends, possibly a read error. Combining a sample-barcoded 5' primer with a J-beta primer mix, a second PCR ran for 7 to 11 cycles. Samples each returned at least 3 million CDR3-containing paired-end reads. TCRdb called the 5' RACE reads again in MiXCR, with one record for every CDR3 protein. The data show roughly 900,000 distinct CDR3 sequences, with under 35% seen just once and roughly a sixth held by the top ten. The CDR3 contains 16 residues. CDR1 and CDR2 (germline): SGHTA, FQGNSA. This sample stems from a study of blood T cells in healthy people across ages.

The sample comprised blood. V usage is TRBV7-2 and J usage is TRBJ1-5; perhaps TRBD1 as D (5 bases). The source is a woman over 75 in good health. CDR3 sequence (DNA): TGTGTCAGCAGCTTAGCGCCGGGCGGGGGAGGTCAGCCCCAGCATTTT. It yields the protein CVSSLAPGGGGQPQHF.